The source of this T cell receptor (beta chain) is a study of cytomegalovirus exposure and HLA in healthy donors (dated by TCRdb to between 2016 and 2019). About the study as a whole: In an earlier analysis of 550 to 750 of the donors, around 300 Gb of sequence data and some 100 million unique TCR beta sequences from 150 million to 200 million T cells were reported. Genome-wide SNP genotypes for about 55% of the roughly 670 donors were used in a later genetic analysis, which treated that subset as a discovery cohort. To study patterns of TCR occurrence, a later analysis re-analyzed previously published TCR beta repertoires from around 700 donors and added high-resolution HLA genotyping. Besides the first cohort of roughly 640 subjects, a separate validation cohort made up of around 120 different subjects was used. Every repertoire in the discovery cohort had been generated on one and the same sequencing platform. The number of donors typed differed by locus, with roughly 629-640 for A, B, C, DRB1 and DQB1, around 520 for DQA1, approximately 580 for DPA1, and some 450 for DPB1. The study was designed to test whether signatures of past pathogen exposure could be identified by cataloging public T cell receptors. The study combined high-throughput TCR immunosequencing, statistical association of individual TCRs with disease status, and machine learning to predict cytomegalovirus infection status. An earlier analysis of 500 to 750 of the donors applied high-throughput TCR beta sequencing to assess whether each TCR beta V gene segment acted as functional or pseudogenic. Rather than drawing on any new phenotypic data, the later analysis identified candidate immune exposures from TCR beta sequences and the way those sequences occurred across donors. About 300 gigabases of sequencing data and 70 million to 100 million unique TCR sequences were included in an early release covering over 600 HLA-typed donors. Among the roughly 430 genotyped donors, around 79% belonged to the genetic ancestry cluster associated with self-reported Caucasian donors. Among around 400 genotyped donors of the cohort, an average of around 240,000 unique TCR beta nucleotide sequences were sequenced per donor, around a sixth of them non-productive. Donor age, sex, ethnicity and CMV serostatus were compiled alongside the repertoire data. Roughly five DR-DQ haplotypes were handled as single units for association and clustering, since linkage in the cohort was strong. The study used immunosequencing to profile the T cell repertoires of 666 subjects and linked those repertoires to cytomegalovirus serostatus. Class I and class II HLA loci were covered by the typing at four-digit resolution. The paper as a whole reports these results and caveats: The study listed approximately 160 TCR beta chains as associated with cytomegalovirus. The 87-base-pair reads could not distinguish some IMGT-functional V segments, including TRBV6-2 and TRBV6-3, so those segments were excluded. In a later genetic analysis, a missense DCLRE1C variant was associated with V-gene and J-gene trimming of TCR beta chains, and the association was replicated in an independent cohort. In a later analysis, most CMV-associated TCR beta chains were found to appear HLA-restricted, with HLA associations seemingly driven largely by CMV exposure. Three of the identified cytomegalovirus-associated TCR beta chains were confirmed in vitro to be specific for cytomegalovirus antigens. For the cohort, immune exposure information was limited to CMV serostatus. Compared with equally common non-associated chains, HLA-associated TCR beta chains in a later analysis were more clonally expanded and had lower generation probabilities. A further reported finding was that TCR beta sequences accurately predicted the HLA-A and HLA-B alleles for most subjects in the first cohort. Because counts were too low, around 18 rarely observed V segments, including chromosome 9 orphons, were left out of the earlier analysis of 587 of the donors. Linkage disequilibrium might explain the correlated functional status among segregating V segments, but an unknown experimental factor could not be ruled out. In a later genetic analysis, fewer N-insertions in productive TCRs were reported among donors in an Asian-associated ancestry cluster than the roughly 670-donor mean. A later analysis found that TCR association rates varied across HLA loci, with DRB1 alleles showing the most associated TCRs and HLA-C alleles the fewest. Because some donors lacked HLA typing at each locus, the association tests relied only on the typed subset. An earlier analysis of approximately 600 of the donors showed that most TCR beta V segments appeared in productive rearrangements either about 90% or about 30% of the time, which broadly matched IMGT annotations. The sequencing pipeline was judged likely to have produced a cluster of highly shared sequence variants as a technical artifact. In a later analysis, more than 15,000 TCR beta sequences were associated with specific HLA alleles at a false discovery rate of 0.05. In both the original and validation cohorts, the classifier was reported to diagnose cytomegalovirus status with high specificity and sensitivity. Most TCR sequences were observed very rarely across donors, whereas some public TCRs were present in many individuals. Presence/absence analyses assumed roughly uniform sequencing depth across donors, an assumption that may not hold. When HLA alleles, especially DR and DQ, strongly co-occurred, TCR associations were difficult to assign to individual alleles. The authors suggested that the approach could potentially be extended to other disease states and immunological phenotypes. Several of the top co-occurrence clusters appeared to be linked to parvovirus B19, influenza, CMV and Epstein-Barr virus, according to a later analysis. The cohort was sequenced for TCR beta chains only, and without alpha or paired-chain data the features that could be detected were limited.

In total, more than 500 healthy bone marrow donors made up the cohort. All cohort members were sampled while nominally healthy, although unrecorded immune exposures were likely present. The donor was CMV seropositive and was included in the group of approximately 310 seropositive cohort members. A peripheral blood sample was provided by each donor, and peripheral blood mononuclear cells were used for TCR beta sequencing. Genomic DNA extraction from the blood cell samples was performed with the Qiagen DNeasy Blood Extraction Kit. For this clone: Its binding antigen is unknown. Per-base quality was not reported, and no clone a single base away is much larger than it.

The germline V gene (reference sequence) sets CDR1 to SEHNR and CDR2 to FQNEAQ. V and J are truncated by 4 bases and 2 bases respectively, leaving an intervening sequence of 9 bases. The CDR3 sequence holds 13 residues, the cysteine and phenylalanine included. The retained sequence is limited to the CDR3, 39 bases, with the frame set at the first base. The protocol used for the library was the immunoSEQ multiplex PCR assay. For the multiplex PCR, a mixture combining 60 forward primers for TCR Vbeta segments and 13 reverse primers for TCR Jbeta segments was used. A multiplex PCR assay on genomic DNA amplified the CDR3 region of rearranged TCR beta genes. The amplified TCR beta libraries were sequenced on the Illumina HiSeq System as 87-base-pair reads. Processing in the source paper ran as follows. A later analysis counted about 80 million unique TCR beta chains across the roughly 700 repertoires, and some 11 million of these chains were shared by at least two donors. Raw reads were error-corrected and collapsed into unique sequences with a nearest-neighbor algorithm that merged closely related sequences to remove PCR and sequencing errors. V, D and J gene segments were assigned by aligning CDR3 sequences to IMGT reference sequences. Each retained sequence needed at least a six-nucleotide match to both a V gene segment and a J gene segment. Rearrangements were classified as productive when the CDR3 lacked stop codons and remained in frame with V and J, and all other rearrangements were classified as non-productive. CDR3 was defined according to IMGT convention as the region running from the second conserved V-encoded cysteine to the conserved J-encoded phenylalanine. In an earlier analysis of 550 to 650 of the donors, sequences lacking an unambiguous match to a single V gene segment were excluded. In an earlier analysis of a few hundred of the donors, V segments were called functional above 56.7% productive rearrangements and were called segregating when the between-donor standard deviation exceeded 5%. A statistical classification framework was built for diagnosing cytomegalovirus status from the catalog of TCR beta chain sequences. V and J gene assignment, in a later analysis, came from comparing TCR nucleotide sequences with IMGT/GENE-DB human TR gene sequences. A later analysis assigned CDR3 sequences and most-parsimonious VDJ recombination scenarios with the TCRdist pipeline. In a later analysis, each TCR beta chain was defined by its CDR3 amino acid sequence together with its V-gene family, and reads lacking a unique V-gene family were excluded. A later analysis removed roughly 590 highly shared, low-generation-probability nucleotide sequences to deal with suspected cross-contamination and a sequencing artifact. In a later analysis, a clonal expansion index was calculated for each public chain from normalized within-repertoire ranks of inferred template counts. A later analysis computed generation probabilities with a VDJ recombination model fitted to out-of-frame rearrangements, and checked the results against IGoR. A later analysis scored TCR-TCR, TCR-HLA and TCR-CMV co-occurrence with hypergeometric tests, applying a repertoire-size bias correction to TCR pairs. To estimate false discovery rates, a later analysis permuted the HLA or CMV assignments 20 times. A later analysis grouped co-occurring TCRs with DBSCAN, adding TCRdist sequence similarity when clustering within HLA-allele-positive subsets. For co-occurrence clustering, repertoires with fewer than 30,000 or more than 120,000 public chains were excluded, along with 4 to 6 repertoires with anomalous nucleotide sharing. Held by TCRdb, this immuneACCESS table contains in-frame sequences only and omits some clones. Under half of the omission traces to an unresolved V gene where checked; the cause of the rest is unknown. That table supplies the V and J calls and clone size; D and trimming were determined from the DNA. The sample table records around 97,000 clones; around three quarters of these occur just once. The top ten constitute 10% of the sample.

This sequence was found in a woman under 30 in good health and CMV-seropositive. The rearranged chain carries TRBV7-9 and TRBJ2-7, with no confidently assigned D gene. The sequencing input was PBMCs. Here is the DNA: TGTGCCAGCAGCTCGACTGACCCCTACGAGCAGTACTTC. Its translation reads: CASSSTDPYEQYF.